The next 24 T cell receptor beta chains were all read from a single sample in a study of post-analysis software for immune sequencing data. Study-wide results and caveats: TRBV segments more frequent in patients than in controls numbered roughly 5 and included TRBV5-6, TRBV5-1 and TRBV20-1.

These TCRs are of unknown antigen specificity. cDNA libraries for TCR beta contained unique molecular identifiers. MiXCR, applied by TCRdb to the PCR reads, yields one record per CDR3 protein. This table holds about 460,000 distinct CDR3 sequences, less than 45% found once. The sample comprised blood. The receptors shown here come from a girl under 18 with multiple sclerosis.

The table lists this clonotype with many counts. The chain is built from TRBV20-1 and TRBJ2-7; 7 bases map to TRBD2. Trimming took 5 bases from V and 2 from J; bases not matched to a gene: 15. The germline CDR1 and CDR2 sequences are DFQATT and SNEGSKA (reference sequence). This CDR3 comprises 16 residues. The CDR3 DNA sequence: TGCAGTGCTCCTACCCACGGACTAGGCAAGACCTACGAGCAGTACTTC. This encodes CSAPTHGLGKTYEQYF.

This clonotype came up a few times. The chain combines TRBV11-2 with TRBJ2-1; D unclear. Trimming pared 0 bases from V and 6 bases from J, leaving 6 bases between. Germline V gives CDR1 SGHAT, CDR2 FQNNGV. This CDR3 is built from 13 residues. The DNA of the CDR3 is TGTGCCAGCAGCTTAGATCTCCCCAATGAGCAGTTCTTC. Translated, it gives CASSLDLPNEQFF.

This rearrangement joins TRBV28 to TRBJ2-3; D gene unclear. V gave up 10 bases and J gave up 7 bases, with 18 bases separating them. CDR3 size: 13 residues. CDR1 and CDR2 from the germline V gene are MDHEN and SYDVKM. As DNA, the CDR3 is TGTGCCATCCATCCCCCGGGCACGAATACGCAGTATTTT. Protein: CAIHPPGTNTQYF.

This clonotype was seen only a few times. V and J are TRBV11-2 and TRBJ1-5, with a weak D call TRBD1 (5 bases). Germline assignment: CDR1 SGHAT and CDR2 FQNNGV. This CDR3 contains 16 residues. V lost 0 bases and J 4 bases, leaving 13 bases between the germline ends. The CDR3 bases are TGTGCCAGCAGCTTAGAATTCAGGGACCGAAATCAGCCCCAGCATTTT. Protein: CASSLEFRDRNQPQHF.

This clonotype was counted only a few times. The chain is built from TRBV6-5 and TRBJ2-4; D call uncertain. The V and J ends lost 5 bases and 1 base respectively, with 12 bases between them. Germline V CDR1 and CDR2: MNHEY, SVGAGI. The CDR3 extends over 15 amino acids. Here the CDR3 DNA reads TGTGCCAGCAGTCAAAATGGGGTGGCCAAAAACATTCAGTACTTC. Protein sequence: CASSQNGVAKNIQYF.

The chain employs TRBV20-1 and TRBJ2-7, with D possibly TRBD2 on 6 matching bases. Germline loops: CDR1 DFQATT, CDR2 SNEGSKA (reference sequence). The CDR3 loop spans 13 amino acids. The V and J ends lost 5 bases and 1 base respectively, with 12 bases between them. DNA of the CDR3: TGCAGTGCTTCAAGGGACTTTTCCTACGAGCAGTACTTC. Its translation: CSASRDFSYEQYF.

The chain carries TRBV24-1 and TRBJ1-1; 7 bases are shared with TRBD1. CDR1 is KGHDR and CDR2 is SFDVKD in the germline V gene. V shed 8 bases and J 7 bases; nucleotides not matched to a gene: 3. The CDR3 spans 11 residues. The CDR3 DNA reads TGTGCCACCATAGGGGGCGGTGAAGCTTTCTTT. Its translation is CATIGGGEAFF.

The gene calls are TRBV15 and TRBJ2-7; D might be TRBD1 (5 bases). The CDR3 covers 15 residues. Germline CDR1 reads LNHNV; CDR2 reads YYDKDF (reference sequence). The V end lost 0 bases, the J end lost 5 bases, and 14 bases lay between the germline ends. The DNA of the CDR3 is TGTGCCACCAGCAGAGATTCGCAGGGTTACCACGAGCAGTACTTC. Its translation: CATSRDSQGYHEQYF. The variable domain in full, completed from reference TRBV15 and TRBJ2-7, reads DAMVIQNPRYQVTQFGKPVTLSCSQTLNHNVMYWYQQKSSQAPKLLFHYYDKDFNNEADTPDNFQSRRPNTSFCFLDIRSPGLGDTAMYLCATSRDSQGYHEQYFGPGTRLTVT.

The chain carries TRBV20-1 and TRBJ2-1; 9 nucleotides match TRBD1. The CDR3 sequence is 15 residues long. J was trimmed by 3 bases and V by 5 bases; bases with no gene match: 8. In germline, CDR1 is DFQATT, CDR2 SNEGSKA (reference sequence). CDR3: CSAYLRTGDYNEQFF. CDR3 coding DNA: TGCAGTGCTTACCTGCGGACAGGGGACTACAATGAGCAGTTCTTC.

The chain couples TRBV6-6 to TRBJ2-3; D not resolved. Looked up from germline, CDR1 is MNHNY and CDR2 is SVGAGI (reference sequence). This CDR3 is 13 amino acids long. V was shortened by 6 bases and J by 0 bases, with 7 bases between the two germline ends. DNA of the CDR3: TGTGCCAGCAGACCACCTAGCACAGATACGCAGTATTTT. Its protein is CASRPPSTDTQYF.

V gene TRBV7-9 combines with J gene TRBJ2-1, with D tentatively TRBD2 (5 bases). The CDR3 consists of 12 residues. Trimming cost V 5 bases and J 8 bases, with 10 bases left between them. Germline CDR1 reads SEHNR; CDR2 reads FQNEAQ (reference sequence). CDR3 bases: TGTGCCAGCAGCACTAGGACCGATGAGCAGTTCTTC. This codes for CASSTRTDEQFF.

The chain links TRBV5-1 to TRBJ1-1; D is possibly TRBD1 (5 bases). V was trimmed by 7 bases and J by 1 base, leaving 17 bases between them. From germline, CDR1 is SGHRS and CDR2 YFSETQ. The CDR3 covers 15 residues. The CDR3: CASCPVLGGNTEAFF. The CDR3 region has the DNA TGCGCCAGCTGCCCAGTCTTGGGGGGGAACACTGAAGCTTTCTTT.

This clonotype has just a few counts. V usage is TRBV10-3 and J usage is TRBJ1-4; D is perhaps TRBD1 (5 bases). The germline CDR1 and CDR2 sequences are ENHRY and SYGVKD. Between the trimmed V and J ends, which lost 10 bases and 1 base, there was a span of 10 bases. The CDR3 loop spans 13 amino acids. The CDR3 nucleotides are TGTGCCACAAGACAGTTAACTAATGAAAAACTGTTTTTT. Amino acids: CATRQLTNEKLFF.

This clonotype was counted once. This chain links TRBV29-1 with TRBJ1-2; 7 bases fit TRBD1. Germline V lookup: CDR1 SQVTM, CDR2 ANQGSEA. This CDR3 has 12 amino acids. J lost 7 bases, V lost 6 bases, and 8 bases had no gene match. CDR3 region: CSVHQGESGYTF. CDR3 coding DNA: TGCAGCGTGCATCAGGGGGAGAGTGGCTACACCTTC.

This clonotype was detected a few times. This chain joins TRBV10-3 and TRBJ2-7, with TRBD1 as a possible D gene (7 bases). The V gene's germline CDR1 is ENHRY and CDR2 SYGVKD. Trimming removed 0 bases at V and 3 bases at J, with 15 bases between. The CDR3 spans 16 residues. CDR3 nucleotides: TGTGCCATCAGTGAGTCGGAGGAGGGGGCAGTCTACGAGCAGTACTTC. Residues: CAISESEEGAVYEQYF.

V usage is TRBV6-5 and J usage is TRBJ2-3; 9 nucleotides line up with TRBD1. The V segment lost 6 bases and the J segment 4 bases; nucleotides outside the gene matches: 2. CDR1 is MNHEY and CDR2 is SVGAGI in the germline V gene. The CDR3 length is 13 residues. The CDR3 is CASRQGAADTQYF. In DNA form, the CDR3 reads TGTGCCAGCAGACAGGGGGCCGCAGATACGCAGTATTTT.

This clonotype occurred a few times. The rearrangement joins TRBV29-1 to TRBJ2-7, with D hard to call. CDR1 SQVTM and CDR2 ANQGSEA come from the germline V gene. V dropped 4 bases and J dropped 0 bases, with 13 bases sitting between them. The CDR3 runs to 14 residues. The CDR3 coding sequence is TGCAGCGTTGTGAGTCCCGGGCACTCCTACGAGCAGTACTTC. Its translation: CSVVSPGHSYEQYF.

The chain combines TRBV29-1 with TRBJ2-1; the D call may be TRBD1 or TRBD2 (5 bases each). V was cut by 3 bases and J by 10 bases, with 19 bases left in between. This CDR3 has 14 amino acids. CDR1 is SQVTM, CDR2 ANQGSEA, per germline. CDR3 in DNA: TGCAGCGTTGACACCGGGGCTGGAACGAAGGAGCAGTTCTTC. Amino acid sequence: CSVDTGAGTKEQFF.

In this sample, this clonotype turned up a few times. The gene calls are TRBV5-1 and TRBJ2-5; D perhaps matches TRBD2 (6 bases). The germline V and J ends were trimmed by 5 bases and 3 bases, with 17 bases remaining between them. CDR1 is SGHRS and CDR2 is YFSETQ in the germline V gene. This CDR3 spans 15 amino acids. The CDR3 sequence: CASSSLAGPEETQYF. For the CDR3, the DNA is TGCGCCAGCAGTAGTCTGGCGGGACCCGAAGAGACCCAGTACTTC.

This clonotype was seen only a few times. The chain links TRBV20-1 to TRBJ2-1; D not certain. The CDR3 has 13 residues. V lost 5 bases to trimming and J lost 0 bases, with 8 bases between them. The germline V gene encodes CDR1 DFQATT and CDR2 SNEGSKA (reference sequence). As DNA, the CDR3 is TGCAGTGCTGACTCGAGCTCCTACAATGAGCAGTTCTTC. This translates into CSADSSSYNEQFF.

Only a few counts were recorded for this clonotype. The J gene is TRBJ2-7, the V gene TRBV20-1; 11 bases match TRBD2. Trimming cost V 2 bases and J 2 bases; bases outside gene matches: 5. Germline loops: CDR1 DFQATT, CDR2 SNEGSKA (reference sequence). The CDR3 runs 15 residues. CDR3 DNA: TGCAGTGCTAGATTAGCGGGAGGGAGGACCTACGAGCAGTACTTC. This encodes CSARLAGGRTYEQYF.

This rearrangement joins TRBV11-2 to TRBJ2-7; the D is unclear. Trimming took off 2 bases at V and 4 bases at J, with 12 bases between the two ends. This CDR3 has 14 amino acids. Germline CDR1 is SGHAT and CDR2 is FQNNGV. In DNA form, the CDR3 reads TGTGCCAGCAGCTTATCTGTAGCCCCGTACGAGCAGTACTTC. Its translation: CASSLSVAPYEQYF. Supplemented by reference TRBV11-2 and TRBJ2-7, the full variable domain reads EAGVAQSPRYKIIEKRQSVAFWCNPISGHATLYWYQQILGQGPKLLIQFQNNGVVDDSQLPKDRFSAERLKGVDSTLKIQPAKLEDSAVYLCASSLSVAPYEQYFGPGTRLTVT.

This clonotype has just one count. The V gene is TRBV20-1, the J gene TRBJ2-1; 7 nucleotides align to TRBD2. The germline gives CDR1 DFQATT, CDR2 SNEGSKA (reference sequence). Germline trimming cut 3 bases from V and 0 bases from J; bases unmatched to any gene: 5. This CDR3 spans 15 amino acids. The CDR3 reads CSARGRELSYNEQFF. As DNA, the CDR3 is TGCAGTGCTAGGGGGCGGGAGCTCTCCTACAATGAGCAGTTCTTC.

The J gene is TRBJ2-5, the V gene TRBV20-1, with 7 bases identical to TRBD1. With V trimmed by 6 bases and J by 5 bases, 18 bases remained unmatched. This CDR3 has 16 residues. Germline values: CDR1 DFQATT, CDR2 SNEGSKA (reference sequence). DNA of the CDR3: TGCAGTGCAGCCCTTCCCTGGCAGGGGGTCCCGGAGACCCAGTACTTC. This gives the protein CSAALPWQGVPETQYF.